This TCR beta chain was captured by sequencing in a study of PD-L1 blockade in urothelial cancer. Study-level information: Males with urothelial cancer arising in the bladder constituted most of the 29 patients. Blood samples contained a median around 130,000 T cells. Study results and caveats: Survival was better when pretreatment blood TCR clonality fell below the median.

A note on this clone: The target antigen is unknown.

Sampling of each patient yielded between 1 and 8 specimens, collected pretreatment and on-treatment. Germline CDR1 is LNHDA and CDR2 is SQIVND (reference sequence). Losses at the gene ends were 6 bases for V and 3 bases for J; bases not matched to a gene: 13. The CDR3 is made up of 16 amino acids. TCRdb's table, derived via immunoSEQ multiplex PCR, lists solely in-frame clones and lacks some. The sample yields 45,000 or so clones, 88% seen once. V gene TRBV19 combines with J gene TRBJ2-7, with TRBD2 identical over 8 bases. Sample: PBMCs, taken around atezolizumab (anti-PD-L1) treatment. The clonotype originates from a man at least 80 years old with urothelial cancer. CDR3 residues: CASRGPRGGGGYEQYF. CDR3 sequence (DNA): TGTGCCAGTAGGGGGCCTCGGGGGGGCGGAGGCTACGAGCAGTACTTC.